The source of this T cell receptor (beta chain) is a study of CD8 T cells in ankylosing spondylitis. Regarding the study as a whole: There was reportedly significant enrichment of clones that were disease-linked in matched ankylosing spondylitis synovial fluid. Clones that were linked to disease were CD8+ and were relatively rare in peripheral blood.

Comments on this clonotype: Antigen: not known.

Trimming took off 3 bases at V and 1 base at J, with 15 bases between the two ends. This CDR3 has 16 amino acids. From germline, CDR1 is SGHRS and CDR2 YFSETQ. The authors made TCR beta libraries by quantitative 5'-RACE with molecular barcodes. TCRdb fed the 5' RACE reads into MiXCR, producing one record per CDR3 protein. The table shows under 450,000 distinct CDR3 sequences, with 20% occurring only once. The chain carries TRBV5-1 and TRBJ2-3; possible D gene TRBD1, 6 bases. This clonotype originated in a male donor with ankylosing spondylitis or in good health (not recorded which). Sequences were obtained from blood, either unsorted or a sorted T cell fraction (not recorded which). The CDR3 region has the DNA TGCGCCAGCAGCTCCAACAGGGCTCTAGGCACAGATACGCAGTATTTT. This sequence encodes CASSSNRALGTDTQYF. Full variable domain (rest looked up from reference TRBV5-1 and TRBJ2-3): KAGVTQTPRYLIKTRGQQVTLSCSPISGHRSVSWYQQTPGQGLQFLFEYFSETQRNKGNFPGRFSGRQFSNSRSEMNVSTLELGDSALYLCASSSNRALGTDTQYFGPGTRLTVL.